Following are 9 T cell receptor beta chains from one sample sequenced in a study of shared T cell receptors in the human thymus. TCRdb's table, derived via immunoSEQ multiplex PCR, lists solely in-frame clones and lacks some. The sample has hundreds of thousands of clones, approximately 80% seen once. This same sample was also taken into another study, of human thymus T cells.

What was sequenced was thymocytes. These receptors all come from a boy in the first two years of life with a congenital heart defect.

The CDR3 nucleotides read TGTGCCAGCAGGCCTCGGAGCCAAGAGACCCAGTACTTC. This gives the protein CASRPRSQETQYF. The chain joins TRBV28 to TRBJ2-5; D ambiguous. V was pared by 6 bases and J by 1 base, with 9 bases between. CDR3 length: 13 residues. Germline V gene data show CDR1 as MDHEN and CDR2 as SYDVKM. Full variable domain (rest looked up from reference TRBV28 and TRBJ2-5): DVKVTQSSRYLVKRTGEKVFLECVQDMDHENMFWYRQDPGLGLRLIYFSYDVKMKEKGDIPEGYSVSREKKERFSLILESASTNQTSMYLCASRPRSQETQYFGPGTRLLVL.

V and J are TRBV27 and TRBJ2-7; D may be TRBD2 (6 bases). CDR3 size: 14 residues. Germline V CDR1 and CDR2: MNHEY, SMNVEV (reference sequence). Trimming removed 6 bases at V and 6 bases at J, with 18 bases between. DNA for the CDR3: TGTGCCAGCAGCATAGGGTCGGGAGCTGGCGAGCAGTACTTC. It codes for CASSIGSGAGEQYF.

The chain couples TRBV7-2 to TRBJ2-5, with D possibly being TRBD1 (6 bases). Trimming stripped 4 bases from V and 0 bases from J, with 12 bases between. CDR1 is SGHTA, CDR2 FQGNSA, per germline. The CDR3 runs 15 residues. CDR3 sequence reads: CASSSSQGYQETQYF. The DNA for the CDR3 is TGTGCCAGCAGCTCGTCACAGGGTTACCAAGAGACCCAGTACTTC.

This clone was counted once. The genes are TRBV14 and TRBJ2-6; D is uncertain. The V end was cut by 4 bases, the J end by 0 bases, with 16 bases between. CDR3 size: 18 residues. The germline V gene encodes CDR1 SGHDN and CDR2 FVKESK. The DNA for the CDR3 is TGTGCCAGCAGCCCGAAAGGAGAGATCATCTCTGGGGCCAACGTCCTGACTTTC. Translating gives CASSPKGEIISGANVLTF. Variable domain in full (rest from reference TRBV14 and TRBJ2-6): EAGVTQFPSHSVIEKGQTVTLRCDPISGHDNLYWYRRVMGKEIKFLLHFVKESKQDESGMPNNRFLAERTGGTYSTLKVQPAELEDSGVYFCASSPKGEIISGANVLTFGAGSRLTVL.

The V gene is TRBV27, the J gene TRBJ1-1, with 10 nucleotides matching TRBD1. The V and J ends lost 5 bases and 4 bases, in that order; junction bases with no gene match: 7. The length of the CDR3 is 15 residues. From germline, CDR1 is MNHEY and CDR2 SMNVEV (reference sequence). The CDR3 DNA sequence: TGTGCCAGCAGTGTGGGGACAGGGGAGGGCACTGAAGCTTTCTTT. Translated, it gives CASSVGTGEGTEAFF.

The V gene is TRBV7-2, the J gene TRBJ2-5, with 7 bases matching TRBD2. The CDR3 is made up of 17 amino acids. CDR1 and CDR2 from the germline V gene are SGHTA and FQGNSA. After removal of 1 base from V and 2 bases from J, the junction contained 10 bases not matched to a gene. The CDR3 loop reads CASSLGYVGRKQETQYF. The CDR3 coding sequence is TGTGCCAGCAGCTTAGGATACGTCGGGAGGAAACAAGAGACCCAGTACTTC.

The CDR3 region has the DNA TGTGCCAGCAGTTTAGCGGGAGTCTCCTACGAGCAGTACTTC. It encodes CASSLAGVSYEQYF. This chain joins TRBV28 and TRBJ2-7, with 7 bases fitting TRBD2. The CDR3 runs to 14 residues. V lost 2 bases and J lost 0; bases outside the gene matches: 1. CDR1 is MDHEN, CDR2 SYDVKM, per germline.

This sequence joins TRBV5-4 and TRBJ2-5; tentative D call: TRBD2 (6 bases). The end of the DNA is better explained by TRBJ2-7, so the J call may be wrong. The CDR3 spans 15 residues. Per germline, CDR1 SGHNT and CDR2 YYREEE (reference sequence). The CDR3 sequence is CASSLGEEGIYEQYF. In nucleotides, the CDR3 is TGTGCCAGCAGCCTCGGGGAGGAGGGTATCTACGAGCAGTACTTC.

The V call is TRBV28, the J call TRBJ2-5, with D tentatively TRBD2 (6 bases). This CDR3 is 15 amino acids long. The V gene lost 6 bases and the J gene lost 3 bases, with 17 bases spanning the gap. From germline, CDR1 is MDHEN and CDR2 SYDVKM. The CDR3 here is CASSPPMGGEETQYF. The DNA of the CDR3 is TGTGCCAGCAGCCCTCCCATGGGGGGAGAAGAGACCCAGTACTTC. Based on the CDR3 plus reference TRBV28 and TRBJ2-5, the full variable domain is DVKVTQSSRYLVKRTGEKVFLECVQDMDHENMFWYRQDPGLGLRLIYFSYDVKMKEKGDIPEGYSVSREKKERFSLILESASTNQTSMYLCASSPPMGGEETQYFGPGTRLLVL.